Shown below are 30 T cell receptor beta chains from a single sample sequenced in a study of T cells in Graves' hyperthyroidism and ophthalmopathy. What was amplified from RNA transcripts were TCR beta CDR3 regions. Carried out on the TCR CDR3, a first-round RT-PCR used the HTBI primer set. TCRdb reprocessed the multiplex PCR reads via MiXCR and lists one record per CDR3 protein. The table lists a few hundred thousand distinct CDR3 sequences, about a sixth of them singletons. The sample taken for sequencing was blood. These receptor sequences come from a woman in her twenties or thirties with Graves' hyperthyroidism.

The chain recombines TRBV4-2 with TRBJ2-1, with D maybe TRBD2 (6 bases). This CDR3 is built from 15 residues. The germline V gene encodes CDR1 LGHNA and CDR2 YNFKEQ. Trimming cost V 4 bases and J 6 bases, with 16 bases left between them. In DNA form, the CDR3 reads TGTGCCAGCAGCCGCCCGGGACTGTCCCTCAATGAGCAGTTCTTC. Translating it yields CASSRPGLSLNEQFF.

This clonotype was picked up many times. The V gene is TRBV6-2 or TRBV6-3, the J gene TRBJ2-7; TRBD2 might be the D (5 bases). Germline loops: CDR1 MNHEY, CDR2 SVGEGT. This CDR3 has 16 amino acids. V dropped 6 bases and J dropped 0 bases, with 18 bases sitting between them. This CDR3 reads CASRPLRGELSYEQYF. The CDR3 DNA sequence: TGTGCCAGCAGGCCCCTCCGGGGTGAACTCTCCTACGAGCAGTACTTC.

This clonotype was recorded many times. The chain uses TRBV12-5 and TRBJ2-3; 8 bases are shared with TRBD2. Germline CDR1 LGHNT, CDR2 FRNRAP. Losses at the gene ends were 8 bases for V and 2 bases for J; bases not matched to a gene: 3. This CDR3 is built from 13 residues. For the CDR3, the DNA is TGTGCTAGTACTAGCGGATTCACAGATACGCAGTATTTT. It is translated as CASTSGFTDTQYF.

There are a few counts of this clonotype. This chain uses TRBV14 with TRBJ2-2; D gene unclear. The CDR3 consists of 12 residues. V was trimmed by 4 bases and J by 7 bases, leaving 7 bases between them. Per the germline V gene, CDR1 is SGHDN and CDR2 is FVKESK. The CDR3 DNA reads as TGTGCCAGCAGCCGGGTGAGCGGGGAGCTGTTTTTT. It specifies CASSRVSGELFF.

This clonotype was counted between two and nine times. The genes are TRBV5-1 and TRBJ2-1; possibly TRBD1 for D (5 bases). V was clipped by 0 bases and J by 0 bases, with 10 bases between them. Per the germline V gene, CDR1 is SGHRS and CDR2 is YFSETQ. The CDR3 totals 16 residues. The CDR3: CASSLETASSYNEQFF. The CDR3 region has the DNA TGCGCCAGCAGCTTGGAGACAGCTAGCTCCTACAATGAGCAGTTCTTC.

V is TRBV19 and J is TRBJ1-3, with D hard to call. The germline gives CDR1 LNHDA, CDR2 SQIVND (reference sequence). CDR3 length: 16 residues. The V and J ends lost 3 bases and 2 bases respectively, with 14 bases between them. The CDR3 protein is CASSIQPSVTGNTIYF. Written as DNA, the CDR3 is TGTGCCAGTAGTATTCAGCCGAGTGTGACTGGAAACACCATATATTTT.

This clonotype was counted at least ten times. The chain is built from TRBV29-1 and TRBJ2-1, with TRBD2 matching over 14 bases. Unmatched junction bases numbered 4, after V lost 3 bases and J lost 6 bases. The V gene's germline CDR1 is SQVTM and CDR2 ANQGSEA. This CDR3 spans 15 amino acids. The CDR3 is CSVEGLAGAINEQFF. CDR3 DNA sequence: TGCAGCGTTGAGGGACTAGCGGGAGCAATCAATGAGCAGTTCTTC.

This clonotype was recorded at least ten times. The V call is TRBV27, the J call TRBJ2-2; D gene ambiguous. Germline V gene data show CDR1 as MNHEY and CDR2 as SMNVEV (reference sequence). This CDR3 region has 11 residues. V lost 6 bases, J lost 3 bases, and 2 bases lay in between. The CDR3 is CASRDTGELFF. In nucleotides, the CDR3 is TGTGCCAGCAGGGACACCGGGGAGCTGTTTTTT.

This clonotype was recorded at least ten times. This chain joins TRBV7-2 and TRBJ2-5, with 9 bases lining up with TRBD1. The CDR3 sequence is 21 residues long. Germline CDR1 SGHTA, CDR2 FQGNSA. The ends lost 3 bases at V and 3 bases at J; junction bases unmatched: 23. CDR3 bases: TGTGCCAGCAGCTTGAACATGGGGACAGGGTCGTACCCCGAGCGAAAAGAGACCCAGTACTTC. This gives the protein CASSLNMGTGSYPERKETQYF.

This chain joins TRBV29-1 and TRBJ2-2; D unclear. The V and J ends lost 4 bases and 5 bases respectively, with 11 bases between them. CDR3 length: 13 residues. Looked up from germline, CDR1 is SQVTM and CDR2 is ANQGSEA. CDR3 DNA sequence: TGCAGCGTTGGCCAGGTGGGGACCGGGGAGCTGTTTTTT. Its protein is CSVGQVGTGELFF.

This clonotype was observed a few times. The chain uses TRBV19 and TRBJ1-1; the match to TRBD1 covers 7 bases. This CDR3 comprises 15 residues. Germline loops: CDR1 LNHDA, CDR2 SQIVND (reference sequence). Trimming took 4 bases from V and 5 from J; bases not matched to a gene: 10. The DNA of the CDR3 is TGTGCCAGTAGTACCCCCAGGCAGGGGGAAACTGAAGCTTTCTTT. It is translated as CASSTPRQGETEAFF.

This clonotype has only a few counts. The chain couples TRBV20-1 to TRBJ2-1, with TRBD2 matching over 12 bases. Germline V CDR1 and CDR2: DFQATT, SNEGSKA (reference sequence). V gave up 4 bases and J gave up 9 bases; unmatched junction bases: 10. The CDR3 has 15 residues. The CDR3 is CSAKGLAGLRGEQFF. The CDR3, as DNA: TGCAGTGCTAAAGGACTAGCGGGACTTCGGGGTGAGCAGTTCTTC.

The chain couples TRBV27 to TRBJ2-1; possible D gene TRBD2, 5 bases. Per germline, CDR1 MNHEY and CDR2 SMNVEV (reference sequence). V shed 3 bases and J shed 8 bases, with 8 bases lying between them. This CDR3 has 12 amino acids. The CDR3 DNA sequence: TGTGCCAGCAGTTTTCCCGGGGATGAGCAGTTCTTC. This translates into CASSFPGDEQFF.

This clonotype occurred many times. The chain employs TRBV7-2 and TRBJ2-7; TRBD2 matches at 16 bases. The CDR3 consists of 23 residues. Germline trimming cut 2 bases from V and 0 bases from J; bases unmatched to any gene: 19. Germline CDR1 is SGHTA and CDR2 is FQGNSA. The CDR3 DNA is TGTGCCAGCAGCTTACTTAACAGGCTCGGGACTAGCGGGAGGGCCACTGGCTCCTACGAGCAGTACTTC. It encodes CASSLLNRLGTSGRATGSYEQYF.

This clonotype appeared many times. V gene TRBV5-1 combines with J gene TRBJ2-7, with 13 bases lining up with TRBD2. The V segment lost 3 bases and the J segment 2 bases; nucleotides outside the gene matches: 5. The germline CDR1 and CDR2 sequences are SGHRS and YFSETQ. The CDR3 is 16 amino acids. The CDR3: CASSSGLAGDPYEQYF. As DNA, the CDR3 is TGCGCCAGCAGCTCCGGACTAGCGGGAGACCCCTACGAGCAGTACTTC.

In this sample, this clonotype turned up a few times. This rearrangement joins TRBV7-9 to TRBJ2-5; D is perhaps TRBD1 (6 bases). Trimming removed 3 bases at V and 4 bases at J, with 12 bases between. The CDR3 runs to 14 residues. Germline CDR1 SEHNR, CDR2 FQNEAQ (reference sequence). The DNA for the CDR3 is TGTGCCAGCAGCTTGGGGGCGAAGGCAGAGACCCAGTACTTC. Its protein product is CASSLGAKAETQYF.

On this clonotype itself: The junction departs from the called germline gene at one end, perhaps through a read error. The chain carries TRBV7-2 and TRBJ2-1; 9 bases agree with TRBD1. Germline V gene data show CDR1 as SGHTA and CDR2 as FQGNSA. The CDR3 extends over 15 amino acids. The CDR3 loop is CASSLWDRAHNQQFF. The CDR3 DNA follows: TGTGCCAGCAGCTTATGGGACAGGGCTCACAATCAGCAGTTCTTC.

Many counts were recorded for this clonotype. V is TRBV30 and J is TRBJ2-2; 8 bases map to TRBD1. Germline V gene data show CDR1 as GTSNPN and CDR2 as SVGIG (reference sequence). This CDR3 contains 15 residues. V was clipped by 3 bases and J by 1 base; unmatched bases: 4. As DNA, the CDR3 is TGTGCCTGGAGCTCAGGACAGGGGAACACCGGGGAGCTGTTTTTT. It yields the protein CAWSSGQGNTGELFF.

This clonotype was picked up many times. The chain carries TRBV5-1 and TRBJ2-3; 7 bases align to TRBD1. The germline V gene has CDR1 SGHRS and CDR2 YFSETQ. The CDR3 loop spans 14 amino acids. J gave up 4 bases and V 4 bases, and 6 bases lay outside the gene matches. The CDR3 protein is CASSIRQGSDTQYF. CDR3 coding DNA: TGCGCCAGCAGCATACGACAGGGTTCAGATACGCAGTATTTT.

At least ten counts were recorded for this clonotype. The V gene is TRBV20-1, the J gene TRBJ2-5; D unclear. CDR1 and CDR2 (germline): DFQATT, SNEGSKA (reference sequence). This CDR3 contains 15 residues. Between the trimmed V and J ends, which lost 0 bases and 1 base, there was a span of 12 bases. Here the CDR3 reads CSARDKPGSQETQYF. The CDR3 bases are TGCAGTGCTAGAGATAAGCCTGGGTCCCAAGAGACCCAGTACTTC.

This clonotype was recorded many times. The chain combines TRBV12-3 or TRBV12-4 with TRBJ2-6; 7 bases are a match to TRBD1. V gave up 5 bases and J gave up 2 bases; unmatched junction bases: 3. This CDR3 has 15 residues. The CDR3 nucleotides are TGTGCCAGCAGTCGTCAGGGGGCTGGGGCCAACGTCCTGACTTTC. Residues: CASSRQGAGANVLTF.

This clonotype was found many times. The J gene is TRBJ1-3, the V gene TRBV12-3 or TRBV12-4; D is unclear. With 5 bases removed from V and 0 bases from J, the gap between germline ends came to 8 bases. This CDR3 is 14 amino acids long. CDR3 bases: TGTGCCAGCAGTCCGACGGTCTCTGGAAACACCATATATTTT. Protein: CASSPTVSGNTIYF.

The CDR3 region has the DNA TGCGCCAGCAGCTTGTCTTTCGCAGGGGGCTCTTATAACTATGGCTACACCTTC. This translates into CASSLSFAGGSYNYGYTF. The chain uses TRBV5-1 and TRBJ1-2; 8 positions match TRBD1. This CDR3 has 18 amino acids. Germline V gene data show CDR1 as SGHRS and CDR2 as YFSETQ. V lost 1 base to trimming and J lost 1 base; unmatched junction nucleotides: 12.

The rearrangement links TRBV20-1 to TRBJ2-3; 12 nucleotides match TRBD1. Germline V gives CDR1 DFQATT, CDR2 SNEGSKA (reference sequence). This CDR3 is built from 15 residues. V shed 5 bases and J 7 bases; nucleotides not matched to a gene: 10. This chain's CDR3 is CSAPARDRGLYTQYF. The CDR3 bases are TGCAGTGCTCCTGCCCGGGACAGGGGGCTGTATACGCAGTATTTT.

The CDR3 loop is CASSHAGGPKRGYEQYF. The CDR3 DNA follows: TGTGCCAGCAGTCATGCCGGGGGCCCGAAACGGGGATACGAGCAGTACTTC. This sequence joins TRBV6-1 and TRBJ2-7; D possibly matches TRBD1 or TRBD2 (6 bases each). The germline V gene encodes CDR1 MNHNS and CDR2 SASEGT. Trimming stripped 5 bases from V and 4 bases from J, with 24 bases between. This CDR3 has 17 amino acids.

This clonotype showed up many times. J is TRBJ2-7 and V is TRBV20-1; 8 bases fit TRBD2. CDR1 and CDR2 from the germline V gene are DFQATT and SNEGSKA (reference sequence). The CDR3 has 15 residues. The J segment lost 5 bases and the V segment lost 3 bases, leaving 12 bases of the junction unmatched. The CDR3 coding sequence is TGCAGTGCTAGGACGCCAGCGGGAGACGACAACGAGCAGTACTTC. This sequence encodes CSARTPAGDDNEQYF.

The chain recombines TRBV4-3 with TRBJ1-1, with D hard to call. Per germline, CDR1 LGHNA and CDR2 YSLEER. The CDR3 covers 15 residues. V was shortened by 0 bases and J by 7 bases, with 15 bases between the two germline ends. Written as DNA, the CDR3 is TGCGCCAGCAGCCAAGACGAAACACCTAAACTTGAAGCTTTCTTT. Amino acid sequence: CASSQDETPKLEAFF.

This clonotype has a count of ten or more. This chain links TRBV28 with TRBJ2-7; D perhaps matches TRBD2 (6 bases). The CDR3 runs to 14 residues. Germline CDR1 is MDHEN and CDR2 is SYDVKM. Trimming removed 7 bases at V and 3 bases at J, with 16 bases between. CDR3 nucleotides: TGTGCCAGCATGGAGGAGGGCCGAAACTACGAGCAGTACTTC. It specifies CASMEEGRNYEQYF.

This clonotype was counted between two and nine times. CDR3: CASSDYWTGDYEQYF. In nucleotides, the CDR3 is TGTGCCAGCAGTGACTATTGGACAGGGGACTACGAGCAGTACTTC. The chain combines TRBV25-1 with TRBJ2-7, with 9 positions matching TRBD1. The CDR3 runs 15 residues. Germline V gene lookup returns CDR1 MGHDK and CDR2 SYGVNS. V shed 3 bases, J shed 3 bases, and the junction held 6 bases outside the gene matches.

This clonotype was detected only a few times. The V and J genes are TRBV4-1 and TRBJ2-7, with 7 bases identical to TRBD2. The J segment lost 5 bases and the V segment lost 7 bases, leaving 11 bases of the junction unmatched. This CDR3 is built from 14 residues. Per the germline V gene, CDR1 is MGHRA and CDR2 is YSYEKL. CDR3 residues: CASTTGTTDDEQYF. The CDR3 nucleotides read TGCGCCAGCACCACCGGGACTACGGATGACGAGCAGTACTTC.